This T cell receptor (beta chain) was identified in a study of shared clonotypes between healthy human individuals. On the study more broadly: Each donor's CD8 memory used one plate, CD8 naive two, each CD4 subset three. Broader study findings: An effect of sequencing depth on clonotype sharing among donors was expected.

For this clone: Its antigen is as yet unknown.

Adults of Caucasian background living in Nashville, Tennessee made up all donors. As originally analysed: Owing to the provision of junction-only sequences devoid of quality scores by immunoSEQ, filtering differed. Only in-frame clones appear in the TCRdb table, and some are missing; sequencing was by immunoSEQ multiplex PCR. V and J calls plus clone size are reproduced from that table; the DNA served to infer D and trimming. Among about 2.3 million clones listed, 80% to 95% were seen once. CDR1 and CDR2 (germline): MNHEY, SMNVEV (reference sequence). This CDR3 is built from 13 residues. V lost 3 bases and J 1 base, leaving 6 bases between the germline ends.

The clonotype originates from a man aged 18 to 35 in good health. Some clones in this sample may be carry-over from other donors' samples. The sample comprised naive CD4+ T cells from PBMCs. Subset indicated: CD45RA+ positively selected. The V gene is TRBV27, the J gene TRBJ2-5; the D is unclear. CDR3 nucleotide sequence: TGTGCCAGCAGTTTCGTCAGCCAAGAGACCCAGTACTTC. It codes for CASSFVSQETQYF.